This TCR beta chain derives from a study of T-cell reconstitution after alpha-beta-depleted transplantation in children. Whole-study findings and limits: The study reportedly traced alpha-beta T cells about two months after transplant to several hundred expanded graft clones.

This clonotype was recorded many times. Antigen unknown. Per germline, CDR1 MNHNS and CDR2 SASEGT. Between the trimmed V and J ends, which lost 6 bases and 2 bases, there was a span of 11 bases. The CDR3 runs 15 residues. Preparation of the TCRbeta library involved a method that used unique molecular identifiers. TCRdb re-called the PCR reads with MiXCR, one entry per CDR3 protein. Of 600,000 to 700,000 distinct CDR3 sequences listed, around 13% are singletons. V and J are TRBV6-1 and TRBJ2-6; D is perhaps TRBD1 (6 bases). Material: PBMCs, obtained before TCRalphabeta/CD19-depleted stem cell transplant. The receptor comes from a girl aged 2-10 years with congenital amegakaryocytic thrombocytopenia, due to receive a stem cell transplant. CDR3 amino acids: CASRDRLAGANVLTF. Here the CDR3 DNA reads TGTGCCAGCAGAGACAGGCTGGCTGGGGCCAACGTCCTGACTTTC.